This T cell receptor beta chain was observed in a study of T cells in lung cancer brain metastases (dated by TCRdb to the late 2010s). The study in broad terms: Most of the roughly 20 patients had a history of tobacco use, with a median of about 44 pack-years. About 90% of the 20 patients received no interval therapy between primary and metastasis resection. The median interval between acquisition of the primary specimen and acquisition of the brain metastasis specimen was 300 to 400 days. The study compared TCR beta CDR3 repertoires of fully resected primary non-small cell lung cancers with those of paired brain metastases. The cohort comprised some 20 patients contributing about 40 specimens, one primary lung lesion and one brain metastasis each. Of the patients, 11 were female and 8 or 9 were male, and their median age at first diagnosis was approximately 62 years. Primary and metastatic specimens both had an average DNA integrity number of 3.8, with no significant difference between the two sites. The paper's findings and limits, for the study overall: The ten most abundant clones accounted for a significantly larger fraction of the repertoire in brain metastases than in primaries, which suggests clonal expansion. Significantly fewer unique productive clones were found in brain metastases than in paired primaries (median roughly 1,500 versus 4,600). The study could not control for the effects of preoperative corticosteroids on T cell infiltration in brain metastases. DNA fragmentation in FFPE samples may have prevented retrieval of the complete infiltrating T cell repertoire. Most clones were lesion-specific, with limited overlap between paired lesions (mean Morisita index 0.23).

Patients underwent resection for synchronous oligometastatic disease or delayed recurrence of a solitary brain metastasis. Patients with a history of multiple malignancies were excluded so that cancers other than NSCLC would not be included. Using marked H&E slides as a guide, tumor areas were macrodissected from 5 or 6 unstained 10 um sections that had been deparaffinized. All specimens were formalin-fixed and paraffin-embedded (FFPE). The AllPrep DNA/RNA FFPE Kit was used for extraction of genomic DNA. Between 2.24 and 4.92 ug genomic DNA was input per sample, with paired samples receiving equal DNA input. TCR beta libraries were constructed with the immunoSEQ hsTCRbeta Kit, with multiplexed V and J gene primers used across two PCR steps. Pooled libraries with positive and negative controls were sequenced on an Illumina MiSeq using a 100-cycle paired-end protocol. In the source study's methods: Raw data were processed by the immunoSEQ vendor into normalized, annotated TCR beta repertoire reports. Richness was counted as unique clones by nucleotide sequence, and total richness was extrapolated with the iChao1 and Efron-Thisted estimators. Pielou's evenness, Simpson's index, top-ten clone proportional abundance, and Morisita overlap index were used to characterize and compare paired lesions. TCRdb carries this immuneACCESS record with in-frame sequences only. Its versions omit some clonotypes, under half of them owing to an unresolved V gene in the studies checked, with the rest unexplained. The D gene and trimming were derived from the DNA, and the V and J assignments and clone size from that table. This sample has several thousand clones in its table, and roughly 85% of those were observed once. Around 2.4% of the sample is held by the ten biggest clonotypes.

The CDR3 contains 18 residues, cysteine and phenylalanine counted. The CDR3 DNA has 54 bases and is translated from base 1. V ends up 4 bases short and J 5 bases short, with an unmatched junction base count of 13. The germline V gene provides CDR1 MNHNS and CDR2 SASEGT. About this clone: Its cognate antigen has yet to be identified. No base qualities exist here, and no much larger clone lies one base off it.

The rearranged chain carries TRBV6-1 and TRBJ1-5; a stretch of 11 junction bases matches TRBD1. The receptor was isolated from a man aged 50-59 years with non-small cell lung cancer. Sequenced material: tumor tissue from the primary lung tumor. The cell subset or site label, read with the paper, signifies: primary lung cancer lesion. The nucleotide sequence is TGTGCCAGCAGTGGGATCGGGACAGGGGGTAGAAGGGATCAGCCCCAGCATTTT. It codes for CASSGIGTGGRRDQPQHF.